Sequencing of this T cell receptor (beta chain) was carried out in a study of blood T cell repertoires in COVID-19. Study in general: T cells, B-cell-depleted T cells, or PBMCs provided the cDNA or gDNA that served as material.

Per the original data handling: Reference gene primer amplification gave estimated nucleated cell counts. The data were produced by immunoSEQ multiplex PCR, yet TCRdb's version contains in-frame clones alone and is incomplete. D and trimming come from the DNA, and the V and J calls and clone size come from that table. The sample yields fewer than 110,000 clones, about three quarters seen once. The sequence was collected from a man in his 70s with acute or convalescent COVID-19. What was sequenced was peripheral blood.

CDR3 DNA: TGTGCCAGCAGCGTTAGAAATTTCTCTCCAACCGGGGAGCTGTTTTTT. Protein sequence: CASSVRNFSPTGELFF. The chain uses TRBV9 and TRBJ2-2; the D is unclear. The germline V gene encodes CDR1 SGDLS and CDR2 YYNGEE. This CDR3 is 16 amino acids long. V shed 2 bases and J shed 5 bases, with 16 bases lying between them.